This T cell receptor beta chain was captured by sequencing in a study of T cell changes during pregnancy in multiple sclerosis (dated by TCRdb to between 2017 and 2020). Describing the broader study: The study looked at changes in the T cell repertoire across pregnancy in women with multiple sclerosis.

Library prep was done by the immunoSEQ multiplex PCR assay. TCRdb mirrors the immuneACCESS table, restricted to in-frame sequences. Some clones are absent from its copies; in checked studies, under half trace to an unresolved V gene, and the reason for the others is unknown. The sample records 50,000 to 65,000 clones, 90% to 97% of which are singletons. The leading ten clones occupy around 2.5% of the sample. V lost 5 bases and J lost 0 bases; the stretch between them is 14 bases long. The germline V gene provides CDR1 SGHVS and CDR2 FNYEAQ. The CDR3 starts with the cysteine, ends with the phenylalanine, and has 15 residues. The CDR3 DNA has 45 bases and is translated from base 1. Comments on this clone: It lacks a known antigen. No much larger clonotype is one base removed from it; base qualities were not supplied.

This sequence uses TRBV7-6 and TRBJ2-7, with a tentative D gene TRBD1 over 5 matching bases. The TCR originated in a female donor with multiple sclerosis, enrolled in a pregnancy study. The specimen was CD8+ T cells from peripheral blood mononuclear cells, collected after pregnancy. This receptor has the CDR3 CASSRGQAISYEQYF. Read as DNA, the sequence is TGTGCCAGCAGCAGAGGACAAGCAATCTCCTACGAGCAGTACTTC.